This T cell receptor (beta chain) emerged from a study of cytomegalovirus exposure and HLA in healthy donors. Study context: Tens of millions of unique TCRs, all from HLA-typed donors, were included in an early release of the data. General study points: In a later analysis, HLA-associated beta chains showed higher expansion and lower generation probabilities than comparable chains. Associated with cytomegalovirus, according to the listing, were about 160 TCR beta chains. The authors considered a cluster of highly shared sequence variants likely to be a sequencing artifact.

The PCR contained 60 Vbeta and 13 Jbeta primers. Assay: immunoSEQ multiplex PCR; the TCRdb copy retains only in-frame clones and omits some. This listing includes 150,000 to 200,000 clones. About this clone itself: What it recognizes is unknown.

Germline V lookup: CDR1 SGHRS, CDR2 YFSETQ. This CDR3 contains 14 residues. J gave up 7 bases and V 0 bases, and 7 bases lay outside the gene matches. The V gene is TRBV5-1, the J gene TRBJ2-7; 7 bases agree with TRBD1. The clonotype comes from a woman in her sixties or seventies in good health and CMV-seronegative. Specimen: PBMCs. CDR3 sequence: CASSLGDSPGEQYF. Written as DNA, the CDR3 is TGCGCCAGCAGCTTGGGGGACAGTCCGGGGGAGCAGTACTTC.